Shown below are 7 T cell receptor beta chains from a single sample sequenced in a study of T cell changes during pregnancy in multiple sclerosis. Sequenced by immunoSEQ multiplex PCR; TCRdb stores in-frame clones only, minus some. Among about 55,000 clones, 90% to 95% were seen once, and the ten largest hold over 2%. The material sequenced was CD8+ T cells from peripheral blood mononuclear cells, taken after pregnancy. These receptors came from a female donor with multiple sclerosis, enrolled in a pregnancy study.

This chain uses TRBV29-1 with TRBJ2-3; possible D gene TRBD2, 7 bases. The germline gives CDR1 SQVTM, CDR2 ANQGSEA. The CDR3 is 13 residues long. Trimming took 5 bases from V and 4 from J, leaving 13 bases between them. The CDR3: CSVLVRGPDTQYF. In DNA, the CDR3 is TGCAGCGTTCTTGTGCGGGGGCCAGATACGCAGTATTTT.

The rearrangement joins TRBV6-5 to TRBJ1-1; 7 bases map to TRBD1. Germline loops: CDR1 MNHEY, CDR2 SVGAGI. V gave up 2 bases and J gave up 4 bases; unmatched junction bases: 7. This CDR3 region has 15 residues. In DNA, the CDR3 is TGTGCCAGCAGTTACGGAGGGGGCCTTATCACTGAAGCTTTCTTT. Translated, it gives CASSYGGGLITEAFF.

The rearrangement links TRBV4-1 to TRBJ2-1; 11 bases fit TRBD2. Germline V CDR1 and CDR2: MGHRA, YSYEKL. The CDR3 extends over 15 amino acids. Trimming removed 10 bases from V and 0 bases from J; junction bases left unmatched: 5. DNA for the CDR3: TGCGCCACGGGACTAGCGGATAGCTCCTACAATGAGCAGTTCTTC. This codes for CATGLADSSYNEQFF.

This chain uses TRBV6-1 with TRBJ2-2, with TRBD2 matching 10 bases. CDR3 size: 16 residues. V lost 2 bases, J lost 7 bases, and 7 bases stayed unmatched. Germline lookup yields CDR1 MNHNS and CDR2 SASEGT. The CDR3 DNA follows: TGTGCCAGCAGTGAATACGAACTAGCGGGAAGCGGGGAGCTGTTTTTT. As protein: CASSEYELAGSGELFF.

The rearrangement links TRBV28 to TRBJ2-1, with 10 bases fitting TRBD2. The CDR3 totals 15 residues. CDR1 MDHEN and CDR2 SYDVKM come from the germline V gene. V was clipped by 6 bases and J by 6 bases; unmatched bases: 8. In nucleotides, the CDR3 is TGTGCCAGCAGCCCACTAGCGGGATTAACCAATGAGCAGTTCTTC. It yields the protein CASSPLAGLTNEQFF.

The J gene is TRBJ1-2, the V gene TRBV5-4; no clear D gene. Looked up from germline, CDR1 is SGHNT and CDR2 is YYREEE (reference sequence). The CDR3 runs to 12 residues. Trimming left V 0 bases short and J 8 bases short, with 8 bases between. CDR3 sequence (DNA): TGTGCCAGCAGCTTGGGCCCCCGGGGCTACACCTTC. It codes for CASSLGPRGYTF.

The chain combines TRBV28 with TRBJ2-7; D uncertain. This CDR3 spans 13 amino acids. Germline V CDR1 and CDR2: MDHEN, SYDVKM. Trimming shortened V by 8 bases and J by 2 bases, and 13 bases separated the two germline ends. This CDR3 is CASGPRTPYEQYF. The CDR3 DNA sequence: TGTGCCAGCGGCCCCAGAACCCCCTACGAGCAGTACTTC.